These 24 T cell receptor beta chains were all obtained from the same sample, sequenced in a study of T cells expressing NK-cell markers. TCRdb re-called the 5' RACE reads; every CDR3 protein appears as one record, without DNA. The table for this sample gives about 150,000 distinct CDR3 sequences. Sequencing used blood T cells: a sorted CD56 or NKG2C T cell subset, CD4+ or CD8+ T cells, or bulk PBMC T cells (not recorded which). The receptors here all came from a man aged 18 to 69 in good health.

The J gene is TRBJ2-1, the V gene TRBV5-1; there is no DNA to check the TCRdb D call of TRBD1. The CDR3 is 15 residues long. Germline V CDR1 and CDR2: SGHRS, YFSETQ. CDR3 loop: CASSSTGGSYNEQFF.

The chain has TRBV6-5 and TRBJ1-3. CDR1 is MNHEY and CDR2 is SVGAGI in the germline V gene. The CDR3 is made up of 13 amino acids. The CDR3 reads CASSYSSGNTIYF.

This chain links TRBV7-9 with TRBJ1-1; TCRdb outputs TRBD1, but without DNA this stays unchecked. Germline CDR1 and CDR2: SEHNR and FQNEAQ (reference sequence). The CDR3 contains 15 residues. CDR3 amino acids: CASTSSGRVGTEAFF.

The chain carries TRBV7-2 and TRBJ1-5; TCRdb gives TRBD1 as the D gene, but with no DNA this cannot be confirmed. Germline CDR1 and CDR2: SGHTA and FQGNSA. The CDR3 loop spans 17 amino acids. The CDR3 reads CASSTRGARVSNQPQHF.

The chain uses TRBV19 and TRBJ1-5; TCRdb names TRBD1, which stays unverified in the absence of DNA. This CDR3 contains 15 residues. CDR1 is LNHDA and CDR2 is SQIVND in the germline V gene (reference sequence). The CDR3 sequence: CASSWDRGFNQPQHF.

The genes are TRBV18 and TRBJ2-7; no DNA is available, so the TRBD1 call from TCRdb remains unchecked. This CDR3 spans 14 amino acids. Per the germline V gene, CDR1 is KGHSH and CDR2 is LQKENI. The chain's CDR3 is CASSPWDRNYEQYF.

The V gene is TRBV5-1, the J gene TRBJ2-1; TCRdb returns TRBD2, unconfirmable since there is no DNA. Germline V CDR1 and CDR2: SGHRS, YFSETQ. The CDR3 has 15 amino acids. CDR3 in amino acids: CASSTGGLVRNEQFF.

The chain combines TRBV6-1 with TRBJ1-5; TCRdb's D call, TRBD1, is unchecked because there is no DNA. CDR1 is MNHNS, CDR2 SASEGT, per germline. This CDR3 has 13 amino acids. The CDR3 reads CASRAQDWSPQHF.

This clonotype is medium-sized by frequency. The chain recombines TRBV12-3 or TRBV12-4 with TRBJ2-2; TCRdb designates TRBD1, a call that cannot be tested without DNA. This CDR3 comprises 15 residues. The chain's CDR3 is CASSLLRGGSGELFF.

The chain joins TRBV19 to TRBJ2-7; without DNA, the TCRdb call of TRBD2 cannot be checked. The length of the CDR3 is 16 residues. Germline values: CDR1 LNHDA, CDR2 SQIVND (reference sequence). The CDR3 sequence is CASSISGPGLAYEQYF.

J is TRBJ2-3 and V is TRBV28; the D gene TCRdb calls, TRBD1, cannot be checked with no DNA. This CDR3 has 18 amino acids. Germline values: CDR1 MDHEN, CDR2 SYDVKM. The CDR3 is CASIPDPEDRGDMDTQYF.

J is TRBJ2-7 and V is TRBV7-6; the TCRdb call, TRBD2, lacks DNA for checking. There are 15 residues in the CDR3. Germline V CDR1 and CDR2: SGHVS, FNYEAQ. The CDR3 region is CASSPGGGAVYEQYF.

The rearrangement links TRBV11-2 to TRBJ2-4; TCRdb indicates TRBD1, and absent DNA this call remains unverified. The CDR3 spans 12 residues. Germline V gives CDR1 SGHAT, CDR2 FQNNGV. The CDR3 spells CASSVGTAIQYF.

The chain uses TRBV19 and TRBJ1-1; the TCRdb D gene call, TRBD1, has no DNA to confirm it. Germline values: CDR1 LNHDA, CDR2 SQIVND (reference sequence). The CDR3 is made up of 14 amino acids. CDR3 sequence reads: CASSIWAGEDEAFF.

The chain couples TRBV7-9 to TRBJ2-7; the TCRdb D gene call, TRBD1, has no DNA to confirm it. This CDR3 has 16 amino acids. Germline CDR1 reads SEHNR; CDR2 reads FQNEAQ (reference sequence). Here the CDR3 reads CASSLLGGTDPYEQYF.

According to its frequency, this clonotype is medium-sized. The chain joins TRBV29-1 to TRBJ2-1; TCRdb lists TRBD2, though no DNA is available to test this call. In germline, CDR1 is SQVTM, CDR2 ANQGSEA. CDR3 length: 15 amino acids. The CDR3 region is CSVENRLAGYNEQFF.

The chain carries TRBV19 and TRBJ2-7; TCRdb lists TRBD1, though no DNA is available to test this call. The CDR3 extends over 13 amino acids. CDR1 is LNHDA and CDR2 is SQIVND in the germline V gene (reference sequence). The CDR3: CASMGQGEDEQYF.

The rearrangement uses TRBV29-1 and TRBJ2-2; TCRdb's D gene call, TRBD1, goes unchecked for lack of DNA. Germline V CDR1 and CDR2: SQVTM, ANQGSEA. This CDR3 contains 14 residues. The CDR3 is CSVEEGGSTGELFF.

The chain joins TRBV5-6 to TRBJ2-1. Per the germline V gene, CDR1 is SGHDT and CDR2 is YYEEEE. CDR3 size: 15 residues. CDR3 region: CASSLGTILYNEQFF.

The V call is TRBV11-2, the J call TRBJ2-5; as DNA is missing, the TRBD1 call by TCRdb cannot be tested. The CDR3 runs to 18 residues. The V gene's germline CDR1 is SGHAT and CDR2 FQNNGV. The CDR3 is CASSELLDSWLNQETQYF.

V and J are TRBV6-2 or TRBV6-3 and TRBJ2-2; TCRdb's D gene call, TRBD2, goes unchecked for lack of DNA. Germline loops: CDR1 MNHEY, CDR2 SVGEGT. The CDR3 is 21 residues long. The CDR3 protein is CASSYILPGLAGGTNTGELFF.

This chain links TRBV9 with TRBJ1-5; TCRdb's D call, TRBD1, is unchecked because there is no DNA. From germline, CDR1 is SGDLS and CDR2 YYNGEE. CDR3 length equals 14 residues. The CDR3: CASSGGQGGQPQHF.

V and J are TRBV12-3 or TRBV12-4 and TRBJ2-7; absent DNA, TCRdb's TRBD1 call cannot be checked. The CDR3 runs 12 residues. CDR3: CASGTSPYEQYF.

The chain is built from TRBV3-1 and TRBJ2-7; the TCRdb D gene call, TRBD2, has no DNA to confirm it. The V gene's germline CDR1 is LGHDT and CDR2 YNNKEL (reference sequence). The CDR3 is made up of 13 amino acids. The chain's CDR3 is CASTFGPSYEQYF.